This TCR beta chain was identified in a study of long-term antiretroviral therapy in people with HIV. Overall study results and limits: ART adherence, viral resistance and therapy changes went undocumented. Whichever time point was examined, clones expanded before ART dominated the repertoire.

Germline lookup yields CDR1 SQVTM and CDR2 ANQGSEA. The V and J ends lost 6 bases and 5 bases respectively, with 13 bases between them. This CDR3 has 12 residues. Survey-level immunoSEQ v3.0 assays were run. Using immunoSEQ multiplex PCR, the repertoire was profiled, and TCRdb retains in-frame clones only, with some absent. This table holds tens of thousands of clones, roughly 80% found once. This clone was seen just once. Its antigen is still unknown. V usage is TRBV29-1 and J usage is TRBJ2-5; possibly TRBD1 for D (8 bases). The sample consisted of unsorted PBMCs, taken 1.5 years after starting antiretroviral therapy. The receptor was derived from a man aged 18 to 30 with HIV. CDR3 residues: CSVGQGGETQYF. The CDR3 DNA reads TGCAGCGTAGGACAGGGAGGGGAGACCCAGTACTTC.